This TCR beta chain was documented in a study of T cell responses to AZD1222 COVID-19 vaccine. The assay was immunoSEQ multiplex PCR, and TCRdb's table has in-frame clones only and misses some. The sample holds 70,000 to 90,000 clones, approximately 78% seen once. The CDR3 is 15 residues long. V was pared by 5 bases and J by 6 bases, with 13 bases of the junction left unmatched. The germline V gene has CDR1 SGHAT and CDR2 FQNNGV. This clone is medium-sized within its sample. Its antigen remains unknown. Findings and caveats of the study: Nearly half of the spike-specific TCRs reportedly recognize variant regions that carry no mutations. Vaccination with two AZD1222 doses was followed by a rise in Spike-specific TCR breadth and depth.

The sequence was collected from an adult in good health. This chain links TRBV11-2 with TRBJ2-7; the match to TRBD2 covers 7 bases. The source was peripheral blood, collected on day 0 of AZD1222 vaccination. The CDR3 spells CASSQTGGFLGEQYF. Written as DNA, the CDR3 is TGTGCCAGCAGCCAAACGGGGGGTTTTCTGGGCGAGCAGTACTTC.